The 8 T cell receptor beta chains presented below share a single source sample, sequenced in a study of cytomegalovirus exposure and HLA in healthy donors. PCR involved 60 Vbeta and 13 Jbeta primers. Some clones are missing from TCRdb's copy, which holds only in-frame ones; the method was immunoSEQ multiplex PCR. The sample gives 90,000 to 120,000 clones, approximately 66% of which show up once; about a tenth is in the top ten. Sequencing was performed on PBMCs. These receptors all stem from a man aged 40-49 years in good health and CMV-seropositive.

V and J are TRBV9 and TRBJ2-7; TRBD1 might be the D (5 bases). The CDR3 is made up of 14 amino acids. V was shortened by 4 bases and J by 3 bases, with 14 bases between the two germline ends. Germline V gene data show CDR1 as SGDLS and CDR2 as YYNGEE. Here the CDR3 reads CASSPRAPNYEQYF. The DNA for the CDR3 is TGTGCCAGCAGCCCCAGGGCCCCAAACTACGAGCAGTACTTC.

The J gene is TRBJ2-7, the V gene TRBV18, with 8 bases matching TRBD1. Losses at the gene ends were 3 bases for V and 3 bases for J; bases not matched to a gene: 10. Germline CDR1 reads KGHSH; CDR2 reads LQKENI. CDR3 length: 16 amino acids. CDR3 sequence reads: CASSPPDRALHYEQYF. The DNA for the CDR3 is TGTGCCAGCTCACCCCCGGACAGGGCCCTTCACTACGAGCAGTACTTC. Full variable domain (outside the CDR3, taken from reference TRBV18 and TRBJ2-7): NAGVMQNPRHLVRRRGQEARLRCSPMKGHSHVYWYRQLPEEGLKFMVYLQKENIIDESGMPKERFSAEFPKEGPSILRIQQVVRGDSAAYFCASSPPDRALHYEQYFGPGTRLTVT.

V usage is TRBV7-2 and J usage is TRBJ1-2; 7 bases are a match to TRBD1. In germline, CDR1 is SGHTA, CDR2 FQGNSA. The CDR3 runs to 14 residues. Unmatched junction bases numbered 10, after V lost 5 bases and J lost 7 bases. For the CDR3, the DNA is TGTGCCAGCAGCCCTACAGGGGTCGGGGGTGGCTACACCTTC. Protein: CASSPTGVGGGYTF.

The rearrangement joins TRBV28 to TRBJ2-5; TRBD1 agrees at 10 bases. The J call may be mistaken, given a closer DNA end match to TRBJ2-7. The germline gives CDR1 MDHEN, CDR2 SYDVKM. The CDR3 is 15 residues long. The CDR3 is CASSLTGTGAYEQYF. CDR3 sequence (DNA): TGTGCCAGCAGTCTAACCGGGACAGGGGCCTACGAGCAGTACTTC.

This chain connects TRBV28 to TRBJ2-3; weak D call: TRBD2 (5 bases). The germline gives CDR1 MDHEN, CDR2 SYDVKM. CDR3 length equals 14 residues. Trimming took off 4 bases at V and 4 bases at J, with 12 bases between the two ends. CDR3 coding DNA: TGTGCCAGCAGTTCGTCCCAGGAGGCAGATACGCAGTATTTT. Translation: CASSSSQEADTQYF.

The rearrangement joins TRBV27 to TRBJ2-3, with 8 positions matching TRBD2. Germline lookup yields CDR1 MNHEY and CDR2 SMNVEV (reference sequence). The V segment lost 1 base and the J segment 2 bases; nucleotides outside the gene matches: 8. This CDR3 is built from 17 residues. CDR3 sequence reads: CASSLWPGLGATDTQYF. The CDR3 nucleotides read TGTGCCAGCAGTTTATGGCCGGGACTAGGAGCCACAGATACGCAGTATTTT.

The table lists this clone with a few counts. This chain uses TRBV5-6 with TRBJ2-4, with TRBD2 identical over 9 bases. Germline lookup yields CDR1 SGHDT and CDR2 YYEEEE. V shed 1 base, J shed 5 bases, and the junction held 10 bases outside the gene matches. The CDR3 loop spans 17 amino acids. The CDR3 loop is CASSLFLGGRAENIQYF. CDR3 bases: TGTGCCAGCAGCTTGTTCTTAGGCGGGAGGGCCGAAAACATTCAGTACTTC. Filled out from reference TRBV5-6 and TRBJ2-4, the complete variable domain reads DAGVTQSPTHLIKTRGQQVTLRCSPKSGHDTVSWYQQALGQGPQFIFQYYEEEERQRGNFPDRFSGHQFPNYSSELNVNALLLGDSALYLCASSLFLGGRAENIQYFGAGTRLSVL.

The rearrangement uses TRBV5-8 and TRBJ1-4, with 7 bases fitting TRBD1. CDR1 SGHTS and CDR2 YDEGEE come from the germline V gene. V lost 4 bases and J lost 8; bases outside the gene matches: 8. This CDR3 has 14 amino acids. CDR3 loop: CASSKTGLREKLFF. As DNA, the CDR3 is TGTGCCAGCAGCAAGACAGGGCTAAGAGAAAAACTGTTTTTT. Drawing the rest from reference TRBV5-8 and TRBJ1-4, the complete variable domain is EAGVTQSPTHLIKTRGQQATLRCSPISGHTSVYWYQQALGLGLQFLLWYDEGEERNRGNFPPRFSGRQFPNYSSELNVNALELEDSALYLCASSKTGLREKLFFGSGTQLSVL.